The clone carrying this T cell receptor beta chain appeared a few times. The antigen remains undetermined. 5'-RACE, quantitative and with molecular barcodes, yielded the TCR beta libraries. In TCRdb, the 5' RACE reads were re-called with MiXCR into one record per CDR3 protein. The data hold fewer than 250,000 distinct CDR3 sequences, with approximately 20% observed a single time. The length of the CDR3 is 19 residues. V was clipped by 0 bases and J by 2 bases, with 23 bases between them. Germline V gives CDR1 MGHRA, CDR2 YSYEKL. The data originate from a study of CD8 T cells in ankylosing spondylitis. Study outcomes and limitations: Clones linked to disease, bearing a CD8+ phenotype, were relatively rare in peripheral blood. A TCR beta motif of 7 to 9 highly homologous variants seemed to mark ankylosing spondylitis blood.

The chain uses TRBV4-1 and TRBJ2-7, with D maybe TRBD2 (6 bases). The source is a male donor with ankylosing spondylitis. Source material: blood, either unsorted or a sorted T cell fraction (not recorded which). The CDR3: CASSQDPGAIRRGTYEQYF. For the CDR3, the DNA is TGCGCCAGCAGCCAAGACCCGGGCGCAATTCGGCGGGGTACCTACGAGCAGTACTTC.